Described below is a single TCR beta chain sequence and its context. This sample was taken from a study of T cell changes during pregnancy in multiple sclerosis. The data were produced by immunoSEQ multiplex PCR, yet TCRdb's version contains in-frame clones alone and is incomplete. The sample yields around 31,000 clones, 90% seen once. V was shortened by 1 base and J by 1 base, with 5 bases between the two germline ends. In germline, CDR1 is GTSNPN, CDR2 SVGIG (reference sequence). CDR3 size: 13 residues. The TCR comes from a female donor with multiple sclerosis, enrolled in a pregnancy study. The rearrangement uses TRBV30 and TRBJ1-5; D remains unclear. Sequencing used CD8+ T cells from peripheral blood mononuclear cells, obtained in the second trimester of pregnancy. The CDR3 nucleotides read TGTGCCTGGAGTGCCGTGAGCAATCAGCCCCAGCATTTT. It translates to CAWSAVSNQPQHF.